Below, 22 T cell receptor beta chains from the same sample are listed, as sequenced in a study of blood T cell repertoires in COVID-19. Clones were read by immunoSEQ multiplex PCR, and TCRdb kept only the in-frame ones, dropping some. The sample lists some 100,000 clones, 70% to 90% seen once, with 0.95% to 1.3% in the top ten. The material sequenced was peripheral blood. These receptors originate from a human donor in a cohort sampled during active COVID-19.

The rearrangement links TRBV5-1 to TRBJ2-1, with D perhaps TRBD1 (5 bases). V was trimmed by 4 bases and J by 5 bases, leaving 10 bases between them. CDR1 is SGHRS, CDR2 YFSETQ, per germline. This CDR3 has 13 residues. Here the CDR3 DNA reads TGCGCCAGCAGCGGGGCAGGCCACAATGAGCAGTTCTTC. As protein: CASSGAGHNEQFF.

The V call is TRBV18, the J call TRBJ1-6; 7 bases agree with TRBD1. Germline lookup yields CDR1 KGHSH and CDR2 LQKENI. Losses at the gene ends were 1 base for V and 7 bases for J; bases not matched to a gene: 7. The CDR3 has 16 residues. The DNA of the CDR3 is TGTGCCAGCTCACCACAGACAGGGCAGAACAATTCACCCCTCCACTTT. It encodes CASSPQTGQNNSPLHF.

Concerning this clone: Sequence at one end of the junction differs from germline and may be a read error. The chain links TRBV24-1 to TRBJ2-2; 8 bases fit TRBD1. From germline, CDR1 is KGHDR and CDR2 SFDVKD. CDR3 size: 15 residues. The DNA for the CDR3 is TGTGCCACCGGGGATCAGGGGGCGAACGCCGGGGAGCTGTTTTTT. Its translation is CATGDQGANAGELFF.

The chain recombines TRBV18 with TRBJ1-2, with a possible D match to TRBD1 (6 bases). In germline, CDR1 is KGHSH, CDR2 LQKENI. The CDR3 is made up of 13 amino acids. V dropped 6 bases and J dropped 2 bases, with 10 bases sitting between them. CDR3 in amino acids: CASSIDRNYGYTF. The CDR3 DNA reads TGTGCCAGCTCTATTGACAGGAACTATGGCTACACCTTC.

This clone has only one observation. This chain uses TRBV5-1 with TRBJ2-3, with D possibly being TRBD1 (5 bases). This CDR3 spans 15 amino acids. Germline-derived CDR1 and CDR2 are SGHRS and YFSETQ. Trimming removed 1 base from V and 6 bases from J, with 15 bases in between. Here the CDR3 reads CASSLISQALDTQYF. The CDR3 nucleotides read TGCGCCAGCAGCTTGATATCACAGGCACTCGATACGCAGTATTTT.

The chain uses TRBV7-3 and TRBJ2-1, with D possibly TRBD2 on 6 matching bases. Germline V CDR1 and CDR2: SGHTA, FQGTGA. Trimming stripped 4 bases from V and 6 bases from J, with 13 bases between. The CDR3 has 14 residues. In DNA, the CDR3 is TGTGCCAGCAGCTCCGGGGGTAGACCCAATGAGCAGTTCTTC. Amino acid sequence: CASSSGGRPNEQFF. The variable domain in full, with the rest retrieved from reference TRBV7-3 and TRBJ2-1, is GAGVSQTPSNKVTEKGKYVELRCDPISGHTALYWYRQSLGQGPEFLIYFQGTGAADDSGLPNDRFFAVRPEGSVSTLKIQRTERGDSAVYLCASSSGGRPNEQFFGPGTRLTVL.

The rearrangement uses TRBV11-3 and TRBJ2-5; 9 bases line up with TRBD1. The germline V gene encodes CDR1 SGHNT and CDR2 YENEEA. J gave up 3 bases and V 6 bases, and 8 bases lay outside the gene matches. This CDR3 comprises 15 residues. CDR3 protein: CASSTDRGREETQYF. In DNA, the CDR3 is TGTGCCAGCAGTACAGACAGGGGGAGGGAAGAGACCCAGTACTTC.

V usage is TRBV19 and J usage is TRBJ2-7; D is ambiguous. Trimming cost V 8 bases and J 6 bases, with 11 bases left between them. CDR3 size: 11 residues. Germline CDR1 reads LNHDA; CDR2 reads SQIVND (reference sequence). CDR3 residues: CASGARSEQYF. As DNA, the CDR3 is TGTGCCAGTGGAGCCCGGTCCGAGCAGTACTTC.

The V and J genes are TRBV6-5 and TRBJ1-2; D unclear. The CDR3 spans 13 residues. V gave up 6 bases and J gave up 4 bases, with 12 bases separating them. The germline gives CDR1 MNHEY, CDR2 SVGAGI. The CDR3 sequence is CASRPQTTYGYTF. CDR3 in DNA: TGTGCCAGCAGACCGCAAACTACCTATGGCTACACCTTC.

The chain combines TRBV3-1 (or the pseudogene TRBV3-2) with TRBJ1-1; the D is unclear. CDR1 is LGHDT and CDR2 is YNNKEL in the germline V gene (reference sequence). Between the trimmed V and J ends, which lost 4 bases and 1 base, there was a span of 10 bases. CDR3 length: 14 amino acids. The CDR3 nucleotides read TGTGCCAGCAGCCCCCCGGGGAGGAACACTGAAGCTTTCTTT. Translating gives CASSPPGRNTEAFF.

The chain combines TRBV18 with TRBJ2-3, with TRBD1 as a possible D gene (6 bases). This CDR3 has 15 residues. The germline V gene encodes CDR1 KGHSH and CDR2 LQKENI. V lost 4 bases and J lost 5, with 16 bases in between. The CDR3 DNA reads TGTGCCAGCTCACTAAGCCGCTCACAGGGAGATACGCAGTATTTT. Protein product: CASSLSRSQGDTQYF.

The chain is built from TRBV7-2 and TRBJ2-7; the match to TRBD1 covers 8 bases. Germline-derived CDR1 and CDR2 are SGHTA and FQGNSA. V was clipped by 5 bases and J by 4 bases; unmatched bases: 10. The CDR3 sequence is 15 residues long. This CDR3 is CASSRDRMGVYEQYF. As DNA, the CDR3 is TGTGCCAGCAGCCGGGACAGGATGGGAGTGTACGAGCAGTACTTC.

This chain uses TRBV4-1 with TRBJ2-7, with 16 bases that match TRBD2. The CDR3 length is 21 residues. Trimming cost V 3 bases and J 0 bases; bases outside gene matches: 14. Per germline, CDR1 MGHRA and CDR2 YSYEKL. The CDR3 here is CASSQLRLGTSGRAISYEQYF. CDR3 bases: TGCGCCAGCAGCCAGTTGAGACTGGGGACTAGCGGGAGGGCCATCTCCTACGAGCAGTACTTC.

To note about this clone: Other DNA variants within this sample encode the same CDR3. The chain carries TRBV19 and TRBJ1-1; D gene unclear. V lost 3 bases to trimming and J lost 1 base, with 3 bases between them. Germline assignment: CDR1 LNHDA and CDR2 SQIVND (reference sequence). CDR3 length equals 12 residues. CDR3 sequence (DNA): TGTGCCAGTAGTATCGGGAACACTGAAGCTTTCTTT. It translates to CASSIGNTEAFF.

The V gene is TRBV7-2, the J gene TRBJ2-5; D might be TRBD2 (5 bases). The CDR3 runs to 17 residues. V lost 1 base to trimming and J lost 5 bases, with 20 bases between them. Germline CDR1 and CDR2: SGHTA and FQGNSA. The CDR3 nucleotides are TGTGCCAGCAGCTTAGATCGGGCGTCCTTTTCGGGGGAGACCCAGTACTTC. Protein sequence: CASSLDRASFSGETQYF.

V gene TRBV10-3 combines with J gene TRBJ1-5; 9 nucleotides align to TRBD1. CDR1 ENHRY and CDR2 SYGVKD come from the germline V gene. This CDR3 spans 15 amino acids. J gave up 11 bases and V 0 bases, and 8 bases lay outside the gene matches. CDR3 residues: CAISESWTGEGAQHF. CDR3 DNA sequence: TGTGCCATCAGTGAGTCGTGGACAGGGGAAGGAGCCCAGCATTTT.

The rearrangement links TRBV24-1 to TRBJ2-1, with TRBD1 identical over 8 bases. The CDR3 consists of 14 residues. V shed 4 bases, J shed 10 bases, and the junction held 8 bases outside the gene matches. Looked up from germline, CDR1 is KGHDR and CDR2 is SFDVKD. Written as DNA, the CDR3 is TGTGCCACCAGTGAACTGGGACAGGTAGGGGAGCAGTTCTTC. It specifies CATSELGQVGEQFF.

The chain is built from TRBV19 and TRBJ1-6; TRBD1 agrees at 7 bases. This CDR3 region has 15 residues. Germline V gene lookup returns CDR1 LNHDA and CDR2 SQIVND (reference sequence). The junction had 11 bases not matched to a gene; V was cut back by 6 bases and J by 9 bases. The CDR3 coding sequence is TGTGCCAGTAGGCGTTCCGGGACAGATATTTCACCCCTCCACTTT. Translating it yields CASRRSGTDISPLHF.

This chain uses TRBV21-1 with TRBJ1-6; TRBD1 is the table's D call and was not checked against the DNA. TRBV21-1 is listed as a pseudogene. The CDR3 runs to 17 residues. The CDR3 region is CASSTHRGHSYNSPLHF. The CDR3 DNA is TGTGCCAGCAGCACCCACAGGGGCCACTCCTATAATTCACCCCTCCACTTT.

The genes are TRBV19 and TRBJ1-5; possibly TRBD1 for D (5 bases). This CDR3 region has 16 residues. Trimming took off 3 bases at V and 3 bases at J, with 15 bases between the two ends. Germline V CDR1 and CDR2: LNHDA, SQIVND (reference sequence). The CDR3 DNA reads TGTGCCAGTAGTATCCGGCGGGGGGGGTCCAATCAGCCCCAGCATTTT. It translates to CASSIRRGGSNQPQHF. Looking up the rest from reference TRBV19 and TRBJ1-5 gives the full variable domain: DGGITQSPKYLFRKEGQNVTLSCEQNLNHDAMYWYRQDPGQGLRLIYYSQIVNDFQKGDIAEGYSVSREKKESFPLTVTSAQKNPTAFYLCASSIRRGGSNQPQHFGDGTRLSIL.

The chain joins TRBV9 to TRBJ2-7; D is possibly TRBD2 (5 bases). Deletions cut 1 base from V and 5 bases from J, with 10 bases between. Germline V gene lookup returns CDR1 SGDLS and CDR2 YYNGEE. The CDR3 spans 13 residues. The CDR3 spells CASSVSGNHEQYF. CDR3 nucleotides: TGTGCCAGCAGCGTATCCGGGAACCACGAGCAGTACTTC.

The gene calls are TRBV5-1 and TRBJ2-7; 11 bases are a match to TRBD2. CDR3 length: 15 amino acids. V dropped 2 bases and J dropped 5; count of bases not matched to a gene: 6. Germline CDR1 is SGHRS and CDR2 is YFSETQ. The DNA of the CDR3 is TGCGCCAGCAGCTTCCTGACTAGCGGGATCCACGAGCAGTACTTC. It translates to CASSFLTSGIHEQYF.